Below are 8 T cell receptor beta chains sequenced from a single sample in a study of beta chain features in type 1 diabetes (dated by TCRdb to the late 2010s). Library generation was performed with the immunoSEQ multiplex PCR assay. The High Capacity cDNA Reverse Transcription Kit was used to reverse transcribe all of the isolated RNA, meaning that expressed TCRB transcripts were what got sequenced. Sourced from immuneACCESS, this table was stored by TCRdb with only in-frame sequences that have V and J called. A share of the clones is absent; for the studies checked, an unresolved V gene accounts for under half, and the remainder has no known explanation. A total of about 900,000 clones appear in this sample, roughly a sixth of them only once. 0.02% to 0.025% of the sample is held by the ten biggest clonotypes. The sequenced material came from naive CD4+ T cells from blood. What this sample's cell subset or site label stands for: true naive CD4+ T cells. These receptors all come from a woman between 18 and 30 years old in good health.

V usage is TRBV28 and J usage is TRBJ2-1; 7 nucleotides agree with TRBD2. The CDR3 spans 13 residues. V shed 3 bases and J 9 bases; nucleotides not matched to a gene: 5. The V gene's germline CDR1 is MDHEN and CDR2 SYDVKM. The CDR3 region has the DNA TGTGCCAGCAGTTTCCCCGGGGGGTCTGAGCAGTTCTTC. Translated: CASSFPGGSEQFF. The variable domain in full, completed from reference TRBV28 and TRBJ2-1, reads DVKVTQSSRYLVKRTGEKVFLECVQDMDHENMFWYRQDPGLGLRLIYFSYDVKMKEKGDIPEGYSVSREKKERFSLILESASTNQTSMYLCASSFPGGSEQFFGPGTRLTVL.

This clone was seen more than once but under ten times. This chain links TRBV28 with TRBJ2-1; possible D gene TRBD2, 6 bases. Germline CDR1 reads MDHEN; CDR2 reads SYDVKM. This CDR3 region has 15 residues. V shed 7 bases and J shed 4 bases, with 17 bases lying between them. The CDR3 is CASTQHGSLYNEQFF. CDR3 bases: TGTGCCAGCACGCAACACGGGAGTTTGTACAATGAGCAGTTCTTC.

The rearrangement uses TRBV7-2 and TRBJ2-7; D is ambiguous. This CDR3 region has 10 residues. Trimming left V 8 bases short and J 9 bases short, with 11 bases between. CDR1 SGHTA and CDR2 FQGNSA come from the germline V gene. The CDR3: CASPVVGQYF. CDR3 bases: TGTGCCAGCCCAGTAGTCGGGCAGTACTTC.

The rearrangement joins TRBV27 to TRBJ1-1; 11 nucleotides line up with TRBD1. This CDR3 comprises 13 residues. Germline CDR1 and CDR2: MNHEY and SMNVEV (reference sequence). Trimming removed 5 bases from V and 7 bases from J; junction bases left unmatched: 3. The DNA of the CDR3 is TGTGCCAGCAGTGGGACAGGGGGTTATGAAGCTTTCTTT. The encoded protein is CASSGTGGYEAFF.

The gene calls are TRBV2 and TRBJ1-2; D gene unclear. CDR1 is SNHLY and CDR2 is FYNNEI in the germline V gene. V was trimmed by 4 bases and J by 5 bases, leaving 8 bases between them. This CDR3 is built from 12 residues. The CDR3 bases are TGTGCCAGCAGTGTGGGGTATTATGGCTACACCTTC. Protein: CASSVGYYGYTF.

The chain has TRBV5-1 and TRBJ2-3, with TRBD1 matching over 9 bases. V trimming: 6 bases; J trimming: 4 bases; junction bases outside the gene matches: 9. The CDR3 spans 15 residues. Looked up from germline, CDR1 is SGHRS and CDR2 is YFSETQ. DNA of the CDR3: TGCGCCAGCAAAGACGGACAGGGGAGTTCAGATACGCAGTATTTT. Its protein product is CASKDGQGSSDTQYF.

V is TRBV27 and J is TRBJ2-7, with TRBD1 as a possible D gene (5 bases). V gave up 2 bases and J gave up 4 bases, with 15 bases separating them. There are 15 residues in the CDR3. Per the germline V gene, CDR1 is MNHEY and CDR2 is SMNVEV (reference sequence). The CDR3 is CASSLGPGSAYEQYF. In DNA, the CDR3 is TGTGCCAGCAGTTTAGGGCCAGGGTCGGCGTACGAGCAGTACTTC.

This clone occurred a few times. The rearrangement links TRBV19 to TRBJ2-3; TRBD2 agrees at 7 bases. Germline CDR1 is LNHDA and CDR2 is SQIVND (reference sequence). V lost 11 bases and J lost 3; bases outside the gene matches: 17. CDR3 size: 16 residues. The CDR3 here is CASRVTSVAGTDTQYF. In DNA form, the CDR3 reads TGTGCCTCCCGGGTTACTAGCGTCGCTGGTACAGATACGCAGTATTTT.